This T cell receptor (beta chain) was observed in a study of control samples from healthy donors and cancer patients. From germline, CDR1 is MNHEY and CDR2 SVGAGI. V shed 10 bases and J shed 0 bases, with 14 bases lying between them. The CDR3 has 14 amino acids. The repertoire was sequenced with immunoSEQ multiplex PCR; TCRdb's copy has only in-frame clones and lacks some. The sample holds approximately 110,000 clones; approximately 90% are singletons and the top ten take 6% to 8.5%. Sequenced material: blood. V and J are TRBV6-5 and TRBJ2-3, with D uncertain. The sequence was obtained from a woman between 18 and 30 years old in good health. CDR3 bases: TGTGCCACCAGAGTAGCAGGTAGCACAGATACGCAGTATTTT. Translated, it gives CATRVAGSTDTQYF.